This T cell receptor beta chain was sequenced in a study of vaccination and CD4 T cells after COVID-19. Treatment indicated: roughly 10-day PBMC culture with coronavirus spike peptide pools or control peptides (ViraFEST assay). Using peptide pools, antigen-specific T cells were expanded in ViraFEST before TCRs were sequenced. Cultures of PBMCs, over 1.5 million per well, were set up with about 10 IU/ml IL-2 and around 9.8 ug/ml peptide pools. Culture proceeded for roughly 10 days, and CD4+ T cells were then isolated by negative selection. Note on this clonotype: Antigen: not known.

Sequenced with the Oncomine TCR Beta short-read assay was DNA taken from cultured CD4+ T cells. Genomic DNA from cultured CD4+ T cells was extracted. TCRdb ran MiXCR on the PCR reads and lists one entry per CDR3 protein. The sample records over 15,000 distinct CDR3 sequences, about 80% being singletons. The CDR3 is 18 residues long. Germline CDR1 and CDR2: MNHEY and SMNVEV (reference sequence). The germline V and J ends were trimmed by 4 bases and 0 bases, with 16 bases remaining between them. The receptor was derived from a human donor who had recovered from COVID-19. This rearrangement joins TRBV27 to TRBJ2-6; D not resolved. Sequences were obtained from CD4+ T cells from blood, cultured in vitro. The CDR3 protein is CASSSPGRRASGANVLTF. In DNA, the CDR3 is TGTGCCAGCAGTTCCCCCGGCAGACGAGCCTCTGGGGCCAACGTCCTGACTTTC.